The clone carrying this TCR beta chain was seen a handful of times. The CDR3 sequence is 14 residues long. V lost 5 bases and J lost 4, with 14 bases in between. Germline-derived CDR1 and CDR2 are MDHEN and SYDVKM. The data are from a study of blood T cell repertoires in COVID-19. For the study at large: Samples came from the United States, Italy and Spain, spanning acute and convalescent COVID-19.

In the study's own analysis: By means of reference gene primer amplification, nucleated cell counts were estimated. The protocol was immunoSEQ multiplex PCR, while the TCRdb copy is restricted to in-frame clones and leaves out a portion. The V and J calls and clone size come from that table; D and trimming were worked out from the DNA. Among about 210,000 clones listed, about 83% were seen once. This TCR derives from a woman aged 40 to 50 with active or convalescent COVID-19. The chain recombines TRBV28 with TRBJ1-1; D unresolved. Sequenced input: peripheral blood. The CDR3: CASSTLNSGTEAFF. CDR3 DNA: TGTGCCAGCAGTACACTTAATTCGGGCACTGAAGCTTTCTTT.